This T cell receptor (beta chain) appears in the sequencing data of a study of cytomegalovirus exposure and HLA in healthy donors. V lost 4 bases and J lost 1; bases outside the gene matches: 5. The CDR3 runs to 15 residues. Germline CDR1 and CDR2: MGHRA and YSYEKL. It was with 60 Vbeta and 13 Jbeta primers that the PCR ran. Libraries were prepared by immunoSEQ multiplex PCR; TCRdb keeps only in-frame clonotypes and omits some of them. The table shows about 160,000 clones, with around four fifths occurring only once. The TCR comes from a young man in good health and CMV-seronegative. The rearrangement joins TRBV4-1 to TRBJ2-7, with 9 nucleotides matching TRBD1. Input material: PBMCs. The DNA for the CDR3 is TGCGCCAGCAGCCGGGACAGGGTGGGTTCCTACGAGCAGTACTTC. Residues: CASSRDRVGSYEQYF.